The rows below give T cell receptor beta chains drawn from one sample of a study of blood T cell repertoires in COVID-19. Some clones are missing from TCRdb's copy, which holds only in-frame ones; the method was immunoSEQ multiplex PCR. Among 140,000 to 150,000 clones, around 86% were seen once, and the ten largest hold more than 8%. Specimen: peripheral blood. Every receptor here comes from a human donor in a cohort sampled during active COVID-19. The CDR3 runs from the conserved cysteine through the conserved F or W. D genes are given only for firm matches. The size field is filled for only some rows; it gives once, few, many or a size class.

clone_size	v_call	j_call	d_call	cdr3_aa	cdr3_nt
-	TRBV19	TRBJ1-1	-	CASSMRMNTEAFF	TGTGCCAGTAGTATGAGGATGAACACTGAAGCTTTCTTT
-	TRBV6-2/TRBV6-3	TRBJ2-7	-	CASSYRTYYEQYF	TGTGCCAGCAGTTACCGGACTTACTACGAGCAGTACTTC
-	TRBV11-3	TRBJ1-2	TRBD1	CASSLDSTGSGYTF	TGTGCCAGCAGCTTAGATTCGACAGGGAGCGGCTACACCTTC
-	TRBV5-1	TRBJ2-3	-	CASSIVGTRPDSSTDTQYF	TGCGCCAGCAGCATAGTAGGGACAAGGCCAGACTCTAGCACAGATACGCAGTATTTT
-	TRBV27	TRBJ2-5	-	CASSLRQNTDKTQYF	TGTGCCAGCAGTTTACGACAGAATACCGACAAGACCCAGTACTTC
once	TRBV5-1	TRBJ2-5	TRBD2	CASSGTSGGETQYF	TGCGCCAGCAGCGGGACTAGCGGGGGAGAGACCCAGTACTTC
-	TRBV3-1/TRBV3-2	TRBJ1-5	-	CASSHLSDQPQHF	TGTGCCAGCAGCCACTTGAGCGATCAGCCCCAGCATTTT
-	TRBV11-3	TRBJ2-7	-	CASSRGAQYEQYF	TGTGCCAGCTCCCGGGGGGCACAATACGAGCAGTACTTC
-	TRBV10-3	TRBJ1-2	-	CAISSQGNYGYTF	TGTGCCATCAGCTCCCAGGGGAACTATGGCTACACCTTC
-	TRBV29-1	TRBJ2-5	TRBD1	CSVVQGAQETQYF	TGCAGCGTTGTTCAGGGGGCACAAGAGACCCAGTACTTC
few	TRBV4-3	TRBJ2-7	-	CASSQYRASTYEQYF	TGCGCCAGCAGCCAATATAGAGCGTCTACCTACGAGCAGTACTTC
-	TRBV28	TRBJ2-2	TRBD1	CASKRQGRDTGELFF	TGTGCCAGCAAAAGACAGGGGCGAGACACCGGGGAGCTGTTTTTT
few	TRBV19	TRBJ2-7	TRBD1	CASTTTGGAEQYF	TGTGCCAGTACTACGACAGGGGGCGCCGAGCAGTACTTC
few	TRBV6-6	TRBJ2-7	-	CASSPPTGSEQYF	TGTGCCAGCAGCCCGCCGACAGGTTCCGAGCAGTACTTC
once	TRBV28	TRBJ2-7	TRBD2	CASGGVGPGPSGRRVAYEQYF	TGTGCCAGCGGAGGGGTCGGCCCAGGACCTAGCGGGAGGAGGGTAGCCTACGAGCAGTACTTC
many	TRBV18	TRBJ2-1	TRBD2	CASSPPVRTSGSGRYNEQFF	TGTGCCAGCTCACCACCGGTTAGGACTAGCGGGAGCGGGCGGTACAATGAGCAGTTCTTC